A single sample is the source of the 32 T cell receptor beta chains below, sequenced in a study of shared clonotypes between healthy human individuals. The protocol was immunoSEQ multiplex PCR, while the TCRdb copy is restricted to in-frame clones and leaves out a portion. Counted here are about 2.5 million clones, just under 95% occurring once; the ten biggest clones make up 0.37%. Sequencing was carried out using naive CD4+ T cells from PBMCs. The subset was: CD45RA+ positively selected. Receptor source: a man between 18 and 29 years old in good health. Some clones in this sample may be carry-over from other donors' samples.

V gene TRBV4-3 combines with J gene TRBJ1-2; D perhaps matches TRBD1 (5 bases). The CDR3 has 16 residues. V was cut by 0 bases and J by 7 bases, with 18 bases left in between. Germline V gene data show CDR1 as LGHNA and CDR2 as YSLEER. CDR3 bases: TGCGCCAGCAGCCAAGATCAGGTGGGGGGAGCGGGTGGCTACACCTTC. It codes for CASSQDQVGGAGGYTF.

This clone has only a few counts. V usage is TRBV30 and J usage is TRBJ1-1; D is unclear. The germline V gene encodes CDR1 GTSNPN and CDR2 SVGIG (reference sequence). The CDR3 loop spans 13 amino acids. V lost 3 bases and J lost 6, with 14 bases in between. This CDR3 reads CAWSEGLDAEAFF. Written as DNA, the CDR3 is TGTGCCTGGAGCGAGGGTCTAGACGCTGAAGCTTTCTTT.

V and J are TRBV5-1 and TRBJ2-1; 15 bases map to TRBD2. Trimming took 1 base from V and 8 from J; bases not matched to a gene: 4. The length of the CDR3 is 16 residues. Germline loops: CDR1 SGHRS, CDR2 YFSETQ. The CDR3 DNA sequence: TGCGCCAGCAGCTTGCGGACTAGCGGGAGGGGGGATGAGCAGTTCTTC. This gives the protein CASSLRTSGRGDEQFF.

V usage is TRBV5-4 and J usage is TRBJ2-3, with D perhaps matching TRBD2 (5 bases). V was trimmed by 0 bases and J by 4 bases, leaving 15 bases between them. Germline CDR1 is SGHNT and CDR2 is YYREEE (reference sequence). The CDR3 is 16 amino acids. The CDR3 region has the DNA TGTGCCAGCAGCTTGGTTCCGGGGTTGGTGCCAGATACGCAGTATTTT. It yields the protein CASSLVPGLVPDTQYF.

In this sample, this clone turned up once. CDR3 protein: CASTVGVAEKLFF. DNA of the CDR3: TGTGCCAGTACCGTGGGAGTCGCAGAAAAACTGTTTTTT. The chain has TRBV2 and TRBJ1-4; no definite D call. CDR1 SNHLY and CDR2 FYNNEI come from the germline V gene. Trimming pared 9 bases from V and 8 bases from J, leaving 16 bases between. The CDR3 consists of 13 residues.

This clone was seen just once. This sequence joins TRBV11-2 and TRBJ1-1; 7 positions agree with TRBD1. In germline, CDR1 is SGHAT, CDR2 FQNNGV. CDR3 length: 15 residues. The V gene end was trimmed by 5 bases and the J gene end by 10 bases; junction bases not matched to a gene: 16. The CDR3 sequence is CASSKPGQLAVAAFF. CDR3 DNA: TGTGCCAGCAGCAAACCGGGACAGCTGGCCGTGGCAGCTTTCTTT.

The chain has TRBV10-3 and TRBJ1-4; 9 bases are shared with TRBD1. This CDR3 is built from 18 residues. V lost 4 bases and J lost 7; bases outside the gene matches: 16. Per the germline V gene, CDR1 is ENHRY and CDR2 is SYGVKD. CDR3 loop: CAISGAGTGRANGEKLFF. CDR3 DNA sequence: TGTGCCATCAGTGGCGCCGGGACAGGGCGGGCCAATGGTGAAAAACTGTTTTTT.

V and J are TRBV6-6 and TRBJ2-2, with TRBD2 as a possible D gene (5 bases). The CDR3 covers 13 residues. Germline V lookup: CDR1 MNHNY, CDR2 SVGAGI (reference sequence). V was pared by 6 bases and J by 3 bases, with 8 bases between. The CDR3 reads CASRSGDTGELFF. CDR3 coding DNA: TGTGCCAGCAGATCCGGGGACACCGGGGAGCTGTTTTTT.

The chain recombines TRBV28 with TRBJ2-7; no definite D call. CDR3 size: 14 residues. Trimming removed 5 bases from V and 8 bases from J, with 19 bases in between. Germline-derived CDR1 and CDR2 are MDHEN and SYDVKM. The CDR3, as DNA: TGTGCCAGCAGTACCCGTAGGGCTCCTACGAAGCAGTACTTC. This translates into CASSTRRAPTKQYF.

The chain has TRBV18 and TRBJ2-5; maybe TRBD1 (6 bases). The CDR3 extends over 14 amino acids. Germline CDR1 and CDR2: KGHSH and LQKENI. With 2 bases removed from V and 5 bases from J, the gap between germline ends came to 12 bases. The CDR3 protein is CASSPAQGWETQYF. The DNA of the CDR3 is TGTGCCAGCTCACCAGCTCAGGGGTGGGAGACCCAGTACTTC.

In DNA form, the CDR3 reads TGCGCCAGCAGCTTCGGGGCTAGCGACTACGAGCAGTACTTC. This translates into CASSFGASDYEQYF. This sequence joins TRBV5-1 and TRBJ2-7; tentative D call: TRBD2 (6 bases). Between the trimmed V and J ends, which lost 2 bases and 3 bases, there was a span of 12 bases. Germline-derived CDR1 and CDR2 are SGHRS and YFSETQ. The CDR3 contains 14 residues.

The chain uses TRBV5-1 and TRBJ2-5, with D tentatively TRBD1 (6 bases). The V end was cut by 4 bases, the J end by 4 bases, with 20 bases between. Germline V gene sequence: CDR1 SGHRS, CDR2 YFSETQ. This CDR3 has 16 amino acids. CDR3 residues: CASSLRGGVGPETQYF. The CDR3 DNA sequence: TGCGCCAGCAGCCTGCGAGGGGGTGTGGGCCCAGAGACCCAGTACTTC.

The rearrangement links TRBV4-1 to TRBJ2-3, with 11 bases fitting TRBD2. Germline V gene data show CDR1 as MGHRA and CDR2 as YSYEKL. This CDR3 contains 19 residues. V gave up 5 bases and J gave up 0 bases; unmatched junction bases: 13. The CDR3 spells CASSFRLAGSFASTDTQYF. The CDR3 DNA follows: TGCGCCAGCAGCTTCAGACTAGCGGGAAGTTTCGCTAGCACAGATACGCAGTATTTT.

This clone was detected only a few times. Other DNA sequences in this specimen translate into the identical CDR3. CDR3 region: CSVVRSTEAFF. CDR3 in DNA: TGCAGCGTTGTCAGGAGCACTGAAGCTTTCTTT. The chain is built from TRBV29-1 and TRBJ1-1; no clear D. Germline CDR1 SQVTM, CDR2 ANQGSEA. This CDR3 is 11 amino acids long. Trimming removed 4 bases at V and 4 bases at J, with 7 bases between.

The chain is built from TRBV18 and TRBJ2-7; D unresolved. This CDR3 has 13 amino acids. CDR1 is KGHSH and CDR2 is LQKENI in the germline V gene. Trimming took off 9 bases at V and 4 bases at J, with 16 bases between the two ends. The CDR3 coding sequence is TGTGCCAGTCAGAACCTCGACGGGTACGAGCAGTACTTC. It specifies CASQNLDGYEQYF.

The chain has TRBV9 and TRBJ2-1, with 8 bases fitting TRBD1. V was clipped by 0 bases and J by 2 bases; unmatched bases: 4. The CDR3 is 16 residues long. Per germline, CDR1 SGDLS and CDR2 YYNGEE. DNA of the CDR3: TGTGCCAGCAGCGTAGCGATCAGGGGGCCCTACAATGAGCAGTTCTTC. It codes for CASSVAIRGPYNEQFF.

The V call is TRBV27, the J call TRBJ1-2, with D maybe TRBD1 (5 bases). There are 11 residues in the CDR3. Germline loops: CDR1 MNHEY, CDR2 SMNVEV (reference sequence). V lost 10 bases, J lost 6 bases, and 12 bases lay in between. The CDR3, as DNA: TGTGCCACCGCAGGGAGGCATGGCTACACCTTC. It yields the protein CATAGRHGYTF.

The V gene is TRBV6-5, the J gene TRBJ2-3; TRBD1 agrees at 9 bases. V was pared by 2 bases and J by 6 bases, with 3 bases of the junction left unmatched. CDR3 length: 14 residues. Germline CDR1 and CDR2: MNHEY and SVGAGI. The CDR3 is CASSYRQGEDTQYF. CDR3 nucleotide sequence: TGTGCCAGCAGTTACCGACAGGGGGAGGATACGCAGTATTTT.

V and J are TRBV7-2 and TRBJ1-2; D not resolved. V dropped 5 bases and J dropped 5 bases, with 12 bases sitting between them. The CDR3 spans 13 residues. Germline V CDR1 and CDR2: SGHTA, FQGNSA. CDR3 in amino acids: CASSPGWFYGYTF. The DNA for the CDR3 is TGTGCCAGCAGCCCAGGATGGTTTTATGGCTACACCTTC. Filled out from reference TRBV7-2 and TRBJ1-2, the complete variable domain reads GAGVSQSPSNKVTEKGKDVELRCDPISGHTALYWYRQSLGQGLEFLIYFQGNSAPDKSGLPSDRFSAERTGGSVSTLTIQRTQQEDSAVYLCASSPGWFYGYTFGSGTRLTVV.

The chain is built from TRBV5-5 and TRBJ1-1, with D uncertain. The CDR3 sequence is 13 residues long. V was trimmed by 3 bases and J by 1 base, leaving 7 bases between them. In germline, CDR1 is SGHKS, CDR2 YYEKEE (reference sequence). The CDR3 loop is CASSSDPNTEAFF. The DNA for the CDR3 is TGTGCCAGCAGCTCTGACCCGAACACTGAAGCTTTCTTT.

J is TRBJ1-3 and V is TRBV4-1; the D is unclear. V gave up 0 bases and J gave up 9 bases, with 12 bases separating them. This CDR3 contains 14 residues. CDR1 is MGHRA and CDR2 is YSYEKL in the germline V gene. DNA of the CDR3: TGCGCCAGCAGCCAAGATAGGGAATTCGGCACCATATATTTT. Encoded protein: CASSQDREFGTIYF.

The chain has TRBV5-1 and TRBJ2-3, with TRBD2 matching over 9 bases. Germline lookup yields CDR1 SGHRS and CDR2 YFSETQ. Losses at the gene ends were 0 bases for V and 4 bases for J; bases not matched to a gene: 3. This CDR3 is 15 amino acids long. CDR3 residues: CASSLVVAGADTQYF. CDR3 DNA: TGCGCCAGCAGCTTGGTGGTAGCGGGAGCAGATACGCAGTATTTT.

The chain has TRBV18 and TRBJ1-3; D gene uncertain. Trimming cost V 3 bases and J 0 bases, with 9 bases left between them. The CDR3 runs to 15 residues. Germline V gene lookup returns CDR1 KGHSH and CDR2 LQKENI. The CDR3 DNA sequence: TGTGCCAGCTCACCTAACCAGAACTCTGGAAACACCATATATTTT. Translated: CASSPNQNSGNTIYF.

The chain joins TRBV5-4 to TRBJ2-7; 10 bases agree with TRBD2. From germline, CDR1 is SGHNT and CDR2 YYREEE (reference sequence). Losses at the gene ends were 4 bases for V and 5 bases for J; bases not matched to a gene: 9. There are 15 residues in the CDR3. In nucleotides, the CDR3 is TGTGCCAGCAGCCCCGGAGCGGGAGGGATCAACGAGCAGTACTTC. It translates to CASSPGAGGINEQYF.

The chain couples TRBV28 to TRBJ2-2; 11 positions match TRBD2. The CDR3 loop spans 17 amino acids. The ends lost 1 base at V and 6 bases at J; junction bases unmatched: 7. Germline loops: CDR1 MDHEN, CDR2 SYDVKM. The CDR3 spells CASSLLTSGIGPGELFF. DNA for the CDR3: TGTGCCAGCAGTTTATTGACTAGCGGGATTGGTCCCGGGGAGCTGTTTTTT.

V is TRBV7-8 and J is TRBJ1-5; D remains ambiguous. The germline V and J ends were trimmed by 5 bases and 6 bases, with 8 bases remaining between them. This CDR3 comprises 12 residues. Germline V lookup: CDR1 SGHVS, CDR2 FQNEAQ. The CDR3 is CASSLAFQPQHF. Written as DNA, the CDR3 is TGTGCCAGCAGCCTGGCCTTTCAGCCCCAGCATTTT.

This clone occurred once. This chain uses TRBV28 with TRBJ2-7, with 16 bases lining up with TRBD2. This CDR3 is built from 17 residues. Germline V gives CDR1 MDHEN, CDR2 SYDVKM. The V segment lost 2 bases and the J segment 7 bases; nucleotides outside the gene matches: 8. As DNA, the CDR3 is TGTGCCAGCAGTTTAACGGCGGGACTAGCGGGAGGGGTAGAGCAGTACTTC. It codes for CASSLTAGLAGGVEQYF.

This sequence joins TRBV5-8 and TRBJ1-1; unclear D gene. The V gene's germline CDR1 is SGHTS and CDR2 YDEGEE. Trimming took 4 bases from V and 3 from J, leaving 13 bases between them. This CDR3 is built from 14 residues. The CDR3 nucleotides read TGTGCCAGCAGCCCTTCGGGAGGGCACACTGAAGCTTTCTTT. Amino acid sequence: CASSPSGGHTEAFF.

The gene calls are TRBV14 and TRBJ2-2; 7 bases map to TRBD1. The ends lost 4 bases at V and 0 bases at J; junction bases unmatched: 5. Germline CDR1 is SGHDN and CDR2 is FVKESK. The CDR3 is 16 amino acids. The CDR3 DNA sequence: TGTGCCAGCAGCCTCCGGACAGGAGCGAACACCGGGGAGCTGTTTTTT. This sequence encodes CASSLRTGANTGELFF.

This chain connects TRBV28 to TRBJ2-7; 9 nucleotides line up with TRBD2. V shed 3 bases, J shed 3 bases, and the junction held 6 bases outside the gene matches. Germline CDR1 is MDHEN and CDR2 is SYDVKM. The CDR3 spans 15 residues. The CDR3: CASSFLGTSLYEQYF. CDR3 bases: TGTGCCAGCAGTTTCCTCGGGACTAGCCTCTACGAGCAGTACTTC.

The chain recombines TRBV5-1 with TRBJ2-7; 8 positions agree with TRBD1. The junction had 5 bases not matched to a gene; V was cut back by 4 bases and J by 5 bases. CDR1 is SGHRS and CDR2 is YFSETQ in the germline V gene. The CDR3 has 13 amino acids. The CDR3 region has the DNA TGCGCCAGCAGCGTACAGGGGGGCAACGAGCAGTACTTC. This gives the protein CASSVQGGNEQYF.

This chain connects TRBV23-1 to TRBJ2-7, with D unresolved. TRBV23-1 is placed among ORFs of uncertain function. This CDR3 comprises 11 residues. The V end lost 7 bases, the J end lost 9 bases, and 13 bases lay between the germline ends. CDR3 bases: TGCGCCAGCAAACGTGGCCTGATGCAGTACTTC. It yields the protein CASKRGLMQYF.